This T cell receptor beta chain was found in a study of metastatic and nonmetastatic thyroid tumors. About the study: Comparison of repertoires was carried out across blood and tumor or nodule tissue from malignant and benign thyroid patients.

Trimming removed 3 bases from V and 4 bases from J, with 7 bases in between. The length of the CDR3 is 13 residues. CDR1 is SGHTA, CDR2 FQGTGA, per germline. Per the authors' pipeline: Researchers built a distant-metastasis classifier for papillary thyroid cancer that drew on CDR3 differences across clinicopathological groups. TCRdb reprocessed the PCR reads using MiXCR. TCRdb's processing, not the study's, gives the V and J calls here. The table includes roughly 12,000 clones, about 27% detected once. Study outcomes and limitations: In both blood and tumor samples, TCR beta diversity was reported significantly higher for malignant than benign nodules.

Worth noting for this clone: The target antigen is unknown.

The entire patient cohort was treatment-naive prior to thyroid surgery. The clonotype was recovered from a male donor with papillary thyroid cancer or a benign thyroid nodule (not recorded which). Some clones in this sample may be carry-over from other donors' samples. This chain connects TRBV7-3 to TRBJ1-3; unclear D gene. Material for sequencing was adjacent normal tissue. The CDR3 reads CASSLDQGNTIYF. In DNA form, the CDR3 reads TGTGCCAGCAGCTTGGACCAAGGAAACACCATATATTTT.